The present T cell receptor (beta chain) was sequenced within a study of regulatory T cells in long-lasting Graves disease. Study as a whole: Those with persistent Graves' disease had received antithyroid drugs for over 5 years with positive TSH receptor antibodies. General study results and limits: There was favoring of TRBV28, TRBJ1-2 and TRBJ2-5 in persistent disease.

This clonotype was seen at least ten times. Antigen specificity is unknown. Regarding time point: persistent/refractory GD, antithyroid drugs over 5 years with positive TRAb. Researchers made the TCR library from RNA that was extracted from PBMCs. It was an endocrinology department in Xi'an, China, that provided the patients. This CDR3 has 14 residues. Germline V gives CDR1 MNHEY, CDR2 SMNVEV (reference sequence). V lost 6 bases and J 7 bases, leaving 19 bases between the germline ends. Investigators prepared the TCR beta libraries by applying iRepertoire HTBI primers and Arm-PCR of CDR3 regions. TCRdb ran MiXCR on the multiplex PCR reads and lists one entry per CDR3 protein. The data show about 290,000 distinct CDR3 sequences, under 25% seen once.

This chain connects TRBV27 to TRBJ2-7; TRBD1 might be the D (6 bases). This receptor was obtained from a female donor with Graves disease. Sample: peripheral blood mononuclear cells (PBMCs), taken when the disease was refractory, from a patient treated with antithyroid drugs. DNA of the CDR3: TGTGCCAGCAGCCGACAGGTCATTGGGGGAGAGCAGTACTTC. This encodes CASSRQVIGGEQYF.